These 11 T cell receptor beta chains were all obtained from the same sample, sequenced in a study of T cell responses to AZD1222 COVID-19 vaccine. The protocol was immunoSEQ multiplex PCR, while the TCRdb copy is restricted to in-frame clones and leaves out a portion. The sample carries about 150,000 clones, more than 85% recorded once. This material consisted of peripheral blood, taken 28 days after the second AZD1222 dose. These receptors were obtained from an adult who received the AZD1222 COVID-19 vaccine.

This sequence joins TRBV18 and TRBJ2-7; possibly TRBD2 for D (5 bases). The CDR3 is made up of 16 amino acids. Trimming took off 1 base at V and 1 base at J, with 14 bases between the two ends. From germline, CDR1 is KGHSH and CDR2 LQKENI. The CDR3 here is CASSPRSAALSYEQYF. As DNA, the CDR3 is TGTGCCAGCTCACCACGATCAGCGGCCTTGTCCTACGAGCAGTACTTC.

For the CDR3, the DNA is TGTGCCAGTGGTCCCGGGGGCACAGATACGCAGTATTTT. The encoded protein is CASGPGGTDTQYF. The chain has TRBV18 and TRBJ2-3; a weak D match, TRBD2 (5 bases). Trimming shortened V by 9 bases and J by 1 base, and 11 bases separated the two germline ends. The CDR3 is 13 residues long. CDR1 and CDR2 from the germline V gene are KGHSH and LQKENI.

This chain joins TRBV5-4 and TRBJ1-2; D possibly corresponds to TRBD1 (5 bases). This CDR3 is built from 16 residues. Looked up from germline, CDR1 is SGHNT and CDR2 is YYREEE (reference sequence). Trimming took off 4 bases at V and 2 bases at J, with 18 bases between the two ends. Written as DNA, the CDR3 is TGTGCCAGCAGCGCGGATCTGGGGGAATACAACTATGGCTACACCTTC. Translating gives CASSADLGEYNYGYTF.

The V and J genes are TRBV4-2 and TRBJ1-1, with D possibly TRBD1 on 5 matching bases. V shed 3 bases and J shed 5 bases, with 10 bases lying between them. Per the germline V gene, CDR1 is LGHNA and CDR2 is YNFKEQ. This CDR3 is 13 amino acids long. The CDR3 DNA reads TGTGCCAGCAGCCACCAGGGCGGGACTGAAGCTTTCTTT. This sequence encodes CASSHQGGTEAFF.

A single count supports this clone. CDR3 in amino acids: CASSQGRGTGINVGEQYF. Here the CDR3 DNA reads TGTGCCAGCAGCCAAGGCCGGGGGACAGGGATCAACGTGGGCGAGCAGTACTTC. J is TRBJ2-7 and V is TRBV3-1 (or the pseudogene TRBV3-2); TRBD1 agrees at 9 bases. The CDR3 is 18 residues long. V shed 1 base and J 6 bases; nucleotides not matched to a gene: 16. Germline values: CDR1 LGHDT, CDR2 YNNKEL (reference sequence).

The J gene is TRBJ1-4, the V gene TRBV5-1; a possible D gene is TRBD1 (5 bases). Germline V gene lookup returns CDR1 SGHRS and CDR2 YFSETQ. CDR3 length equals 14 residues. V gave up 4 bases and J gave up 6 bases, with 13 bases separating them. CDR3 nucleotides: TGCGCCAGCAGCCAGGGAGATGCCTATGAAAAACTGTTTTTT. Translating gives CASSQGDAYEKLFF.

The rearrangement joins TRBV18 to TRBJ2-7, with TRBD1 matching 8 bases. Germline loops: CDR1 KGHSH, CDR2 LQKENI. V trimming: 6 bases; J trimming: 5 bases; junction bases outside the gene matches: 3. The CDR3 runs to 12 residues. CDR3 protein: CASSGQGNEQYF. The CDR3 DNA sequence: TGTGCCAGCTCCGGACAGGGAAACGAGCAGTACTTC.

A few counts support this clone. The gene calls are TRBV5-4 and TRBJ2-2; 7 nucleotides line up with TRBD2. J was trimmed by 6 bases and V by 9 bases; bases with no gene match: 8. The CDR3 has 13 residues. Germline assignment: CDR1 SGHNT and CDR2 YYREEE (reference sequence). CDR3 residues: CAIGLVSAGELFF. The CDR3 DNA reads TGTGCCATAGGACTAGTCTCGGCCGGGGAGCTGTTTTTT.

The chain employs TRBV6-5 and TRBJ2-3; 8 bases fit TRBD2. CDR3 length: 14 amino acids. With V trimmed by 7 bases and J by 6 bases, 9 bases remained unmatched. CDR1 MNHEY and CDR2 SVGAGI come from the germline V gene. CDR3 sequence reads: CASNLGLDTDTQYF. The CDR3 DNA reads as TGTGCCAGCAATTTGGGACTAGACACCGATACGCAGTATTTT.

The chain employs TRBV4-1 and TRBJ2-7, with 7 positions matching TRBD2. Germline-derived CDR1 and CDR2 are MGHRA and YSYEKL. V was pared by 1 base and J by 0 bases, with 6 bases of the junction left unmatched. This CDR3 has 16 amino acids. Here the CDR3 reads CASSQVPSGVSYEQYF. The DNA of the CDR3 is TGCGCCAGCAGCCAAGTCCCTAGCGGAGTCTCCTACGAGCAGTACTTC.

The V call is TRBV7-8, the J call TRBJ1-1; a possible D gene is TRBD1 (5 bases). V lost 6 bases to trimming and J lost 3 bases, with 26 bases between them. Germline V gene data show CDR1 as SGHVS and CDR2 as FQNEAQ. The CDR3 runs 18 residues. CDR3 DNA: TGTGCCAGCAGTTACCGGGGGGGACCTAATCTTCGGGACACTGAAGCTTTCTTT. This sequence encodes CASSYRGGPNLRDTEAFF.